This entry lists 24 T cell receptor beta chains sequenced from one sample in a study of blood T cell repertoires in COVID-19. Assay: immunoSEQ multiplex PCR; the TCRdb copy retains only in-frame clones and omits some. The table includes about 100,000 clones, about 76% detected once. Sample: peripheral blood. The source is a human donor in a cohort sampled during active COVID-19.

The chain combines TRBV29-1 with TRBJ1-1; D might be TRBD1 (6 bases). CDR1 is SQVTM, CDR2 ANQGSEA, per germline. This CDR3 comprises 13 residues. Trimming took off 7 bases at V and 5 bases at J, with 17 bases between the two ends. Written as DNA, the CDR3 is TGCAGCGCTAAACAGGGATGGGAGACTGAAGCTTTCTTT. It codes for CSAKQGWETEAFF.

This sequence joins TRBV2 and TRBJ2-3, with D possibly matching TRBD2 (6 bases). Germline V gene data show CDR1 as SNHLY and CDR2 as FYNNEI. The V and J ends lost 7 bases and 8 bases respectively, with 19 bases between them. This CDR3 region has 14 residues. This CDR3 reads CASIPRGQEGTQYF. In nucleotides, the CDR3 is TGTGCCAGCATCCCGAGGGGTCAGGAGGGTACGCAGTATTTT.

The V call is TRBV18, the J call TRBJ1-1; 9 bases fit TRBD1. Germline V gives CDR1 KGHSH, CDR2 LQKENI. CDR3 size: 17 residues. Trimming took 3 bases from V and 0 from J; bases not matched to a gene: 8. DNA for the CDR3: TGTGCCAGCTCACCGTTACAGGGGGCTTTGGTGAACACTGAAGCTTTCTTT. It specifies CASSPLQGALVNTEAFF.

The chain uses TRBV4-2 and TRBJ2-2; 11 nucleotides line up with TRBD2. Germline assignment: CDR1 LGHNA and CDR2 YNFKEQ. The CDR3 spans 17 residues. J gave up 2 bases and V 2 bases, and 4 bases lay outside the gene matches. The chain's CDR3 is CASSQQGLAANTGELFF. In DNA, the CDR3 is TGTGCCAGCAGCCAACAGGGACTAGCGGCCAACACCGGGGAGCTGTTTTTT.

This clone was observed once. V gene TRBV10-3 combines with J gene TRBJ1-3, with D possibly being TRBD1 (5 bases). This CDR3 has 15 amino acids. Germline lookup yields CDR1 ENHRY and CDR2 SYGVKD. V dropped 4 bases and J dropped 4 bases, with 14 bases sitting between them. The CDR3 loop is CAISGGQRMGNTIYF. CDR3 bases: TGTGCCATCAGTGGAGGACAAAGGATGGGAAACACCATATATTTT.

The chain employs TRBV11-1 and TRBJ2-7, with 9 bases lining up with TRBD1. The V segment lost 6 bases and the J segment 3 bases; nucleotides outside the gene matches: 6. Germline V lookup: CDR1 SGHAT, CDR2 FQDESV (reference sequence). The length of the CDR3 is 14 residues. The CDR3 spells CASSWMDRGYEQYF. The CDR3 nucleotides are TGTGCCAGCAGTTGGATGGACAGGGGCTACGAGCAGTACTTC.

The genes are TRBV6-5 and TRBJ1-2, with 8 bases matching TRBD1. The trim removed 6 bases at V and 8 bases at J, leaving 5 bases unmatched. This CDR3 has 12 amino acids. Germline CDR1 MNHEY, CDR2 SVGAGI. CDR3 residues: CASRMTGVGYTF. Here the CDR3 DNA reads TGTGCCAGCAGAATGACAGGGGTAGGCTACACCTTC.

The chain links TRBV27 to TRBJ2-1; 10 bases line up with TRBD2. The germline gives CDR1 MNHEY, CDR2 SMNVEV (reference sequence). The CDR3 is 17 amino acids. J gave up 2 bases and V 3 bases, and 7 bases lay outside the gene matches. DNA of the CDR3: TGTGCCAGCAGTTTGAATCAGCGGGAGGGCACCTACAATGAGCAGTTCTTC. Translated: CASSLNQREGTYNEQFF.

The chain links TRBV5-1 to TRBJ2-2; 10 bases are shared with TRBD2. The J segment lost 5 bases and the V segment lost 1 base, leaving 5 bases of the junction unmatched. Germline lookup yields CDR1 SGHRS and CDR2 YFSETQ. The CDR3 covers 16 residues. CDR3 nucleotides: TGCGCCAGCAGCTTGTCCACTAGCGGGAAGACCGGGGAGCTGTTTTTT. This gives the protein CASSLSTSGKTGELFF.

This clone was observed a handful of times. The chain has TRBV18 and TRBJ1-1; TRBD1 aligns across 7 bases. This CDR3 is 14 amino acids long. The V gene's germline CDR1 is KGHSH and CDR2 LQKENI. V lost 1 base to trimming and J lost 1 base; unmatched junction nucleotides: 0. The CDR3: CASSPQGANTEAFF. CDR3 bases: TGTGCCAGCTCACCACAGGGGGCGAACACTGAAGCTTTCTTT.

This clone was detected once. V is TRBV5-1 and J is TRBJ1-2, with a tentative D call TRBD1 (5 bases). With 1 base removed from V and 7 bases from J, the gap between germline ends came to 14 bases. The CDR3 loop spans 14 amino acids. The germline V gene has CDR1 SGHRS and CDR2 YFSETQ. The CDR3 sequence: CASSLPGLLGGYTF. DNA for the CDR3: TGCGCCAGCAGCTTGCCGGGACTCTTGGGTGGCTACACCTTC.

The V and J genes are TRBV12-3 or TRBV12-4 and TRBJ2-7; possible D gene TRBD2, 5 bases. V dropped 6 bases and J dropped 1 base, with 10 bases sitting between them. The CDR3 sequence is 13 residues long. CDR3 sequence: CASSAGGSYEQYF. As DNA, the CDR3 is TGTGCCAGCAGCGCGGGCGGATCCTACGAGCAGTACTTC.

This clone was seen just once. The chain is built from TRBV10-3 and TRBJ2-3; TRBD2 is a possible D gene (6 bases). The CDR3 has 14 residues. CDR1 is ENHRY and CDR2 is SYGVKD in the germline V gene. The ends were cut back, 4 bases at V and 7 bases at J, with 15 bases in the middle. The CDR3 nucleotides read TGTGCCATCAGTGTTTCCGGGAGTCGGAATACGCAGTATTTT. Translated, it gives CAISVSGSRNTQYF.

A note on this clone: A junction end diverges from the germline sequence, so it may reflect a read error. The chain links TRBV29-1 to TRBJ2-7, with unresolved D. There are 14 residues in the CDR3. CDR1 is SQVTM, CDR2 ANQGSEA, per germline. CDR3 in amino acids: CSVEAPGGSYEQYF. Here the CDR3 DNA reads TGCAGCGTGGAAGCCCCAGGTGGCTCCTACGAGCAGTACTTC.

This rearrangement joins TRBV5-6 to TRBJ2-1; the D gene is possibly TRBD2 (6 bases). The germline CDR1 and CDR2 sequences are SGHDT and YYEEEE. The germline V and J ends were trimmed by 3 bases and 10 bases, with 17 bases remaining between them. The CDR3 contains 14 residues. In DNA form, the CDR3 reads TGTGCCAGCAGCTCCTGGGGGGAGCTACGAGAGCAGTTCTTC. The encoded protein is CASSSWGELREQFF. The variable domain in full, completed from reference TRBV5-6 and TRBJ2-1, reads DAGVTQSPTHLIKTRGQQVTLRCSPKSGHDTVSWYQQALGQGPQFIFQYYEEEERQRGNFPDRFSGHQFPNYSSELNVNALLLGDSALYLCASSSWGELREQFFGPGTRLTVL.

V gene TRBV29-1 combines with J gene TRBJ2-1; 8 bases agree with TRBD1. Losses at the gene ends were 7 bases for V and 7 bases for J; bases not matched to a gene: 9. The V gene's germline CDR1 is SQVTM and CDR2 ANQGSEA. The CDR3 spans 13 residues. In nucleotides, the CDR3 is TGCAGCGCCCGCCGGACAGGGACGAATGAGCAGTTCTTC. Residues: CSARRTGTNEQFF.

The chain combines TRBV27 with TRBJ2-5, with 12 bases fitting TRBD2. The CDR3 covers 17 residues. After removal of 5 bases from V and 2 bases from J, the junction contained 9 bases not matched to a gene. Germline lookup yields CDR1 MNHEY and CDR2 SMNVEV (reference sequence). As DNA, the CDR3 is TGTGCCAGCAGTCCCCGACTAGCGGGAGTTGATCAAGAGACCCAGTACTTC. Residues: CASSPRLAGVDQETQYF.

The CDR3 DNA is TGTGCCACCAGCAGACTAGGAGGGCTAGAGGGATCTAAAGAGACCCAGTACTTC. Protein sequence: CATSRLGGLEGSKETQYF. The chain recombines TRBV15 with TRBJ2-5; TRBD2 is a possible D gene (6 bases). Looked up from germline, CDR1 is LNHNV and CDR2 is YYDKDF (reference sequence). This CDR3 region has 18 residues. Trimming cost V 2 bases and J 3 bases, with 22 bases left between them. The variable domain in full, with the rest retrieved from reference TRBV15 and TRBJ2-5, is DAMVIQNPRYQVTQFGKPVTLSCSQTLNHNVMYWYQQKSSQAPKLLFHYYDKDFNNEADTPDNFQSRRPNTSFCFLDIRSPGLGDTAMYLCATSRLGGLEGSKETQYFGPGTRLLVL.

This clone is a singleton in its sample. V gene TRBV7-9 combines with J gene TRBJ2-7, with a weak D call TRBD2 (5 bases). Germline lookup yields CDR1 SEHNR and CDR2 FQNEAQ (reference sequence). This CDR3 comprises 18 residues. Trimming cost V 3 bases and J 1 base, with 22 bases left between them. The CDR3: CASSFPATSSHWSYEQYF. The CDR3 DNA reads as TGTGCCAGCAGCTTTCCCGCTACTAGTTCCCACTGGTCCTACGAGCAGTACTTC.

The CDR3 nucleotides are TGTGCCAGCAGCTTGCTGTCTTTAGTCGCCTACGAGCAGTACTTC. Encoded protein: CASSLLSLVAYEQYF. The chain joins TRBV5-6 to TRBJ2-7, with D hard to call. V lost 1 base, J lost 2 bases, and 13 bases lay in between. Germline-derived CDR1 and CDR2 are SGHDT and YYEEEE. CDR3 length equals 15 residues.

The rearrangement uses TRBV9 and TRBJ1-3; D ambiguous. Germline V CDR1 and CDR2: SGDLS, YYNGEE. The V and J ends lost 3 bases and 0 bases respectively, with 10 bases between them. CDR3 length: 15 residues. This CDR3 reads CASSAPGSSGNTIYF. The CDR3 region has the DNA TGTGCCAGCAGCGCCCCGGGTTCCTCTGGAAACACCATATATTTT.

Notes on this clone: At one boundary the junction diverges from the germline segment, which might be a read error. Other DNA sequences in the sample encode the same CDR3. V gene TRBV24-1 combines with J gene TRBJ2-1, with D perhaps TRBD2 (5 bases). The CDR3 has 14 residues. Germline assignment: CDR1 KGHDR and CDR2 SFDVKD. CDR3 residues: CATSGPELEWEQFF. The CDR3 coding sequence is TGTGCCACCAGTGGACCGGAGCTAGAATGGGAGCAATTCTTC.

The chain couples TRBV7-2 to TRBJ2-4, with D hard to call. This CDR3 comprises 12 residues. Between the trimmed V and J ends, which lost 1 base and 7 bases, there was a span of 5 bases. Germline values: CDR1 SGHTA, CDR2 FQGNSA. The CDR3 coding sequence is TGTGCCAGCAGCTTAGATAGTAACATTCAGTACTTC. Translating it yields CASSLDSNIQYF.

V gene TRBV9 combines with J gene TRBJ1-2; 8 nucleotides line up with TRBD1. The CDR3 contains 14 residues. V lost 3 bases to trimming and J lost 7 bases; unmatched junction nucleotides: 8. Germline V gene sequence: CDR1 SGDLS, CDR2 YYNGEE. CDR3 protein: CASSGTGGKAGYTF. The CDR3 bases are TGTGCCAGCAGCGGCACAGGGGGTAAGGCTGGCTACACCTTC.